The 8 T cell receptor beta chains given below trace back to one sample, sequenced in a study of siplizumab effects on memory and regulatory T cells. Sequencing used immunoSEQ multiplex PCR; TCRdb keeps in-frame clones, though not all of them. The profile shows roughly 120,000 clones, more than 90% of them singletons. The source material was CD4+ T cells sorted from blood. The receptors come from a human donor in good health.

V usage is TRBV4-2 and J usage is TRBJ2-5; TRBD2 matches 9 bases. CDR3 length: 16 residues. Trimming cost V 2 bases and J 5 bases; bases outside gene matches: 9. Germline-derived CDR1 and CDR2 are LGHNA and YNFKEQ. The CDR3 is CASSQTSGPFRETQYF. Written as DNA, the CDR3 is TGTGCCAGCAGCCAAACTAGCGGGCCCTTCAGGGAGACCCAGTACTTC.

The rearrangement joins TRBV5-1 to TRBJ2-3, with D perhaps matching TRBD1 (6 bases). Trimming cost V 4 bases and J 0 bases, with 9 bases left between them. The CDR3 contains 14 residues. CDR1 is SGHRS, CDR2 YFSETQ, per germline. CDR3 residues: CASSPDRSTDTQYF. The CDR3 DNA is TGCGCCAGCAGCCCGGACAGAAGCACAGATACGCAGTATTTT. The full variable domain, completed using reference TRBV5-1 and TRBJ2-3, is KAGVTQTPRYLIKTRGQQVTLSCSPISGHRSVSWYQQTPGQGLQFLFEYFSETQRNKGNFPGRFSGRQFSNSRSEMNVSTLELGDSALYLCASSPDRSTDTQYFGPGTRLTVL.

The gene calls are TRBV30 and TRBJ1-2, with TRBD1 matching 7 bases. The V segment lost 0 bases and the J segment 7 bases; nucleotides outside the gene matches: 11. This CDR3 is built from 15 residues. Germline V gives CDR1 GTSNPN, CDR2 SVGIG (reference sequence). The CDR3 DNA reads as TGTGCCTGGAGTGTTCGGGGAGGGGGCCGATTTGGCTACACCTTC. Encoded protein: CAWSVRGGGRFGYTF.

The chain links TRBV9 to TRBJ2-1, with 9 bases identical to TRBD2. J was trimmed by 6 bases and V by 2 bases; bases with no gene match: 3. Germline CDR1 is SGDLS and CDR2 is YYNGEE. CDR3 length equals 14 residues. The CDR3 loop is CASSVATSGNEQFF. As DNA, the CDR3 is TGTGCCAGCAGCGTTGCGACTAGCGGCAATGAGCAGTTCTTC.

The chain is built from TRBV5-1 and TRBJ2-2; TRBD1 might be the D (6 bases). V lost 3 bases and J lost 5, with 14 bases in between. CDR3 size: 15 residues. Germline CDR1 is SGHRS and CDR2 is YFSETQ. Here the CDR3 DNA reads TGCGCCAGCAGCTGGGGGCAAGGGAAGACCGGGGAGCTGTTTTTT. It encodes CASSWGQGKTGELFF.

The CDR3 nucleotides are TGTGCCAGCAGAGCAGGGACTAGCGGGGGCTACGAGCAGTACTTC. This codes for CASRAGTSGGYEQYF. V usage is TRBV2 and J usage is TRBJ2-7; 14 bases line up with TRBD2. CDR3 length equals 15 residues. V was pared by 6 bases and J by 3 bases, with 4 bases of the junction left unmatched. Per germline, CDR1 SNHLY and CDR2 FYNNEI.

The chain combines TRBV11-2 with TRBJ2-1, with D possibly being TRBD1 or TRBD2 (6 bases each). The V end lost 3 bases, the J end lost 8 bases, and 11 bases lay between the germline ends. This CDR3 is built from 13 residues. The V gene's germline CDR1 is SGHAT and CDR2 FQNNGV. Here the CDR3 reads CASSFWGADEQFF. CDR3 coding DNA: TGTGCCAGCAGCTTTTGGGGGGCCGATGAGCAGTTCTTC.

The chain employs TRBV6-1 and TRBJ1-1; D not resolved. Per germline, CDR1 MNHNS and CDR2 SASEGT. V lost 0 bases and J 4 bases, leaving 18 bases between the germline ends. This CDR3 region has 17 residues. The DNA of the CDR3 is TGTGCCAGCAGTGAAGCCCCACAAGTGAGGGCAGCCACTGAAGCTTTCTTT. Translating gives CASSEAPQVRAATEAFF.